Listed below are T cell receptor beta chains from one sample, sequenced in a study of neurological immune-mediated disorders. TCRdb called the 5' RACE reads again in MiXCR, with one record for every CDR3 protein. The data show about 46,000 distinct CDR3 sequences, roughly 2% seen once. Sequencing input: PBMCs. Receptors originate from a woman in her 40s with multiple sclerosis. CDR3s include the opening cysteine and the closing phenylalanine or tryptophan. A D gene is named only where the DNA matches it firmly. Not every row has a clone size; where given, it reads once, few, many or a size class.

D	V	size	J	CDR3	DNA
.	TRBV3-1	many	TRBJ1-1	CASSQDRNIRAEAFF	TGTGCCAGCAGCCAAGATCGGAATATTAGAGCTGAAGCTTTCTTT
TRBD2	TRBV7-2	many	TRBJ2-3	CASSRPRQGSGGADTQYF	TGTGCCAGCAGCCGCCCCCGTCAGGGTAGCGGGGGGGCAGATACGCAGTATTTT
TRBD1	TRBV13	many	TRBJ1-2	CASSPFGTGEGYTF	TGTGCCAGCAGCCCCTTTGGGACAGGCGAAGGCTACACCTTC
TRBD1	TRBV5-1	many	TRBJ1-1	CASSPDRISTEAFF	TGCGCCAGCAGCCCGGACAGGATTTCCACTGAAGCTTTCTTT
.	TRBV6-5	many	TRBJ1-2	CASSYGGYGYTF	TGTGCCAGCAGTTATGGGGGCTATGGCTACACCTTC
TRBD1	TRBV20-1	many	TRBJ1-6	CSAPTGGSARNSPLHF	TGCAGTGCCCCGACAGGGGGATCCGCGCGGAATTCACCCCTCCACTTT
.	TRBV5-1	many	TRBJ1-4	CASSSGRLQRYYEKLFF	TGCGCCAGCAGCTCTGGGAGGTTACAACGGTATTATGAAAAACTGTTTTTT
.	TRBV12-3/TRBV12-4	many	TRBJ2-2	CASSLPRPHGGELFF	TGTGCCAGCAGTTTACCCAGACCCCATGGCGGGGAGCTGTTTTTT
.	TRBV20-1	many	TRBJ2-4	CSAFTTAKNIQYF	TGCAGTGCTTTCACAACCGCCAAAAACATTCAGTACTTC
.	TRBV9	.	TRBJ2-7	CASSVGSGGYEQYF	TGTGCCAGCAGCGTAGGATCGGGCGGCTACGAGCAGTACTTC
.	TRBV20-1	many	TRBJ1-2	CSADGVYGYTF	TGCAGTGCTGACGGGGTTTATGGCTACACCTTC
.	TRBV11-2	many	TRBJ2-1	CASSLEENEQFF	TGTGCCAGCAGCTTAGAAGAGAATGAGCAGTTCTTC
.	TRBV5-1	few	TRBJ1-5	CASSPGYGNQPQHF	TGCGCCAGCAGCCCCGGCTACGGCAATCAGCCCCAGCATTTT
.	TRBV3-1	many	TRBJ2-3	CASSQAGTTDTQYF	TGTGCCAGCAGCCAGGCTGGGACCACAGATACGCAGTATTTT